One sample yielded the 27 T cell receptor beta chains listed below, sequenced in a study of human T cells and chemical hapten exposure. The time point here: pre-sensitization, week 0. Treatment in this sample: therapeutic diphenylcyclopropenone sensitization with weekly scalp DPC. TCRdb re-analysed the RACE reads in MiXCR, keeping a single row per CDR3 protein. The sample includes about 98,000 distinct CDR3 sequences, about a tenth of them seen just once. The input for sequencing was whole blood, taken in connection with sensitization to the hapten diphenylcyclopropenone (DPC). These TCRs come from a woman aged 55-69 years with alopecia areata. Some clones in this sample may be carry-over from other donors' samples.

The CDR3 DNA is TGTGCCAGCAGCCCACTGGACAGGCCAGCTAACTATGGCTACACCTTC. It encodes CASSPLDRPANYGYTF. The rearrangement joins TRBV3-1 to TRBJ1-2; TRBD1 matches 7 bases. This CDR3 spans 16 amino acids. Germline V CDR1 and CDR2: LGHDT, YNNKEL (reference sequence). The V segment lost 4 bases and the J segment 0 bases; nucleotides outside the gene matches: 8. Together with reference TRBV3-1 and TRBJ1-2, the CDR3 gives the full variable domain: DTAVSQTPKYLVTQMGNDKSIKCEQNLGHDTMYWYKQDSKKFLKIMFSYNNKELIINETVPNRFSPKSPDKAHLNLHINSLELGDSAVYFCASSPLDRPANYGYTFGSGTRLTVV.

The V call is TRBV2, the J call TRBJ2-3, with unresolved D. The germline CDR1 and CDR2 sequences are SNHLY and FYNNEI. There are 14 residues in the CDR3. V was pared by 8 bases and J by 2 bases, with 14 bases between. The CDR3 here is CASAYDKTTDTQYF. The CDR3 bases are TGTGCCAGCGCGTACGATAAGACCACAGATACGCAGTATTTT.

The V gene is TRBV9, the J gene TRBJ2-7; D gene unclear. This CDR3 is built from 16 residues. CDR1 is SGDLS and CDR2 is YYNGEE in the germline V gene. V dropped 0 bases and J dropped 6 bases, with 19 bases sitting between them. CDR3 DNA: TGTGCCAGCAGCGTAGACGGCAGTTCGAGTCTCGGCGAGCAGTACTTC. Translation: CASSVDGSSSLGEQYF.

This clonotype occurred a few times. This CDR3 is CASSQELAKNTGELFF. The CDR3 bases are TGTGCCAGCAGCCAGGAACTAGCGAAGAACACCGGGGAGCTGTTTTTT. This chain joins TRBV3-1 and TRBJ2-2, with TRBD2 identical over 7 bases. Germline CDR1 is LGHDT and CDR2 is YNNKEL (reference sequence). V lost 3 bases, J lost 1 base, and 5 bases stayed unmatched. The CDR3 runs to 16 residues.

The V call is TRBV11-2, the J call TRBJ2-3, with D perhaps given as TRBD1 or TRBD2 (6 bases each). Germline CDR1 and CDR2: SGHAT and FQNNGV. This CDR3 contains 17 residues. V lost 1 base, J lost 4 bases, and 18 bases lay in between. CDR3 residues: CASSLVSRGQRADTQYF. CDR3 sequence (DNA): TGTGCCAGCAGCTTAGTCTCACGGGGGCAGCGCGCAGATACGCAGTATTTT.

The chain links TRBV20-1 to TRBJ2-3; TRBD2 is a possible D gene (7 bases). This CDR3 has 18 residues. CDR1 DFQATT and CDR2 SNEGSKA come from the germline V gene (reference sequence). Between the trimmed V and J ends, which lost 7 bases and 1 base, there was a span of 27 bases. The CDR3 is CSVFWFFRGARRTDTQYF. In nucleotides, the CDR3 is TGCAGTGTTTTCTGGTTTTTTCGGGGGGCGCGGCGCACAGATACGCAGTATTTT.

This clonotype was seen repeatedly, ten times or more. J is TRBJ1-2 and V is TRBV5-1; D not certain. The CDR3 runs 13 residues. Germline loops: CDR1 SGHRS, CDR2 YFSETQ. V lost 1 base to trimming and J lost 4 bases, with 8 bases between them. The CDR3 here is CASSLPGIYGYTF. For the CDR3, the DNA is TGCGCCAGCAGCTTGCCCGGAATCTATGGCTACACCTTC.

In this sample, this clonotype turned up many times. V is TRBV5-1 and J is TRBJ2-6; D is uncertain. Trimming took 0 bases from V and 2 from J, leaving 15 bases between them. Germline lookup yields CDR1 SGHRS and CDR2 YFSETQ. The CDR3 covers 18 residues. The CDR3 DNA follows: TGCGCCAGCAGCTTGGCCGGCAATATGGTTGCTGGGGCCAACGTCCTGACTTTC. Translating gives CASSLAGNMVAGANVLTF.

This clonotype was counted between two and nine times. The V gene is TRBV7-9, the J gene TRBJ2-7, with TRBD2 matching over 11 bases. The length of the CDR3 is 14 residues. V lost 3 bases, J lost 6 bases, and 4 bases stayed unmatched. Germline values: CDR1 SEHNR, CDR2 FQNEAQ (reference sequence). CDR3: CASSFSGGASEQYF. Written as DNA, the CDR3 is TGTGCCAGCAGCTTTAGCGGGGGGGCCTCCGAGCAGTACTTC.

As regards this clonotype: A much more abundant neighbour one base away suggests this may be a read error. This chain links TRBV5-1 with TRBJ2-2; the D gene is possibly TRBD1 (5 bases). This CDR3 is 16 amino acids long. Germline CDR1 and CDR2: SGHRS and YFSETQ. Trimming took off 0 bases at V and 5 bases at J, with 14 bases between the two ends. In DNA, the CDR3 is TGCGCCAGCAGCTTGGCCAGAGACAGCCGGACCGGGGAGCTGTTTTTT. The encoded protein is CASSLARDSRTGELFF.

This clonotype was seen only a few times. CDR3 sequence (DNA): TGCAGTGCTAGATCTAGGCGGACCCAGTACTTC. It encodes CSARSRRTQYF. V is TRBV20-1 and J is TRBJ2-5; D uncertain. The CDR3 runs 11 residues. Germline CDR1 and CDR2: DFQATT and SNEGSKA (reference sequence). V lost 2 bases and J lost 7, with 8 bases in between.

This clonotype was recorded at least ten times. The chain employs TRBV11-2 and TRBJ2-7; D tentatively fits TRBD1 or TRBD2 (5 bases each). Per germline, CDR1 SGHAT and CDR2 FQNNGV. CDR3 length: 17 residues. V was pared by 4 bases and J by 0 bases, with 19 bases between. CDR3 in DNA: TGTGCCAGCAGCTCCGGCAGGGAGATCCTCCACTCCTACGAGCAGTACTTC. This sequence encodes CASSSGREILHSYEQYF.

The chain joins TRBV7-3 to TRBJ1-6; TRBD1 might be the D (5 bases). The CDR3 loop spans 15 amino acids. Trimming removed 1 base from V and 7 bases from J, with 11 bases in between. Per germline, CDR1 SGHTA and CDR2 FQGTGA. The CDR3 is CASSLIHQGNSPLHF. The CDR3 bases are TGTGCCAGCAGCTTAATTCACCAGGGAAATTCACCCCTCCACTTT.

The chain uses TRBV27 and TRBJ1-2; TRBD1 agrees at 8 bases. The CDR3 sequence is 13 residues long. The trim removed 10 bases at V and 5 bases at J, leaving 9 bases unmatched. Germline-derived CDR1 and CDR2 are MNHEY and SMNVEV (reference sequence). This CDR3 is CANRIGQGYGYTF. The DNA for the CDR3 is TGTGCCAACAGAATCGGACAGGGTTATGGCTACACCTTC.

The CDR3 here is CASRGDAYEQYF. The DNA of the CDR3 is TGTGCCAGCCGGGGGGACGCCTACGAGCAGTACTTC. The chain couples TRBV6-2 or TRBV6-3 to TRBJ2-7; 7 nucleotides match TRBD2. The V gene's germline CDR1 is MNHEY and CDR2 SVGEGT. The CDR3 runs 12 residues. J gave up 2 bases and V 8 bases, and 3 bases lay outside the gene matches.

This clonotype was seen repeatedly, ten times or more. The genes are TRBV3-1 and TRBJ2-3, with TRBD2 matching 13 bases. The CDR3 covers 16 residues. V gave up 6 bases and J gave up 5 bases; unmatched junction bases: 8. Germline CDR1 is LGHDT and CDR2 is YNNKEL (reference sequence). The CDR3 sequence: CASRRLAGGREDTQYF. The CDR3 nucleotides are TGTGCCAGCAGGCGACTAGCGGGGGGCCGTGAAGATACGCAGTATTTT.

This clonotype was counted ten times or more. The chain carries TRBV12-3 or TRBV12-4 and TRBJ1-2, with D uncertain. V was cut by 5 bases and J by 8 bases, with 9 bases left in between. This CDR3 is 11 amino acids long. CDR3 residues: CASSRRSGYTF. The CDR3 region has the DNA TGTGCCAGCAGTAGGAGGAGCGGCTACACCTTC.

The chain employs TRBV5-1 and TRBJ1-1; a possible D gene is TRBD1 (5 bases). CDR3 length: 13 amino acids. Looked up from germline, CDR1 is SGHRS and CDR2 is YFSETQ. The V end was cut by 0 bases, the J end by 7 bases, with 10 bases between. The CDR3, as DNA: TGCGCCAGCAGCTTGGAGGGGACGGGTGAAGCTTTCTTT. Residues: CASSLEGTGEAFF.

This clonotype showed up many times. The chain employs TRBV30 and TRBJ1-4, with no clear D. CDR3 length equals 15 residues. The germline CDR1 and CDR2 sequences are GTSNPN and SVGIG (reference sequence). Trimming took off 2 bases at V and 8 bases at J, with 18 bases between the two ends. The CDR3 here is CAWSPTVGSREKLFF. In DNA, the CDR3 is TGTGCCTGGAGTCCGACCGTAGGGTCACGCGAAAAACTGTTTTTT.

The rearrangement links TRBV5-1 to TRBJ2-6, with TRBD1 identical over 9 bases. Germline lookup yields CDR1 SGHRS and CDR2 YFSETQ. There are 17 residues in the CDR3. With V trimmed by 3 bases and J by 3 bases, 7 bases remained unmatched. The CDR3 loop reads CASSWGQGLRGANVLTF. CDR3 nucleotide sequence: TGCGCCAGCAGCTGGGGACAGGGCCTTCGTGGGGCCAACGTCCTGACTTTC.

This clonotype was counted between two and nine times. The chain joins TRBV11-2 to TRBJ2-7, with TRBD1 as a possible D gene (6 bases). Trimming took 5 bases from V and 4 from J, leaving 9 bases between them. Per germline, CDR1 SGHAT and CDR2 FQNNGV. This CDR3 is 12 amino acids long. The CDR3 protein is CASSVQGYEQYF. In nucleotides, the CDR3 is TGTGCCAGCAGCGTACAGGGTTACGAGCAGTACTTC.

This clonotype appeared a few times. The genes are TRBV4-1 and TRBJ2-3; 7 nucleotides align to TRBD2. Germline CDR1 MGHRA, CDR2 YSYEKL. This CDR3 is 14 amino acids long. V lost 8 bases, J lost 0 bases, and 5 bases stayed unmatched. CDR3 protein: CASGERGSTDTQYF. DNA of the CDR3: TGCGCCAGCGGAGAGCGGGGAAGCACAGATACGCAGTATTTT.

This CDR3 reads CASSIGTSGGQYEQYF. For the CDR3, the DNA is TGTGCCAGCAGCATCGGGACTAGCGGGGGGCAGTACGAGCAGTACTTC. V is TRBV9 and J is TRBJ2-7; the match to TRBD2 covers 15 bases. The junction had 6 bases not matched to a gene; V was cut back by 4 bases and J by 4 bases. The CDR3 sequence is 16 residues long. CDR1 SGDLS and CDR2 YYNGEE come from the germline V gene.

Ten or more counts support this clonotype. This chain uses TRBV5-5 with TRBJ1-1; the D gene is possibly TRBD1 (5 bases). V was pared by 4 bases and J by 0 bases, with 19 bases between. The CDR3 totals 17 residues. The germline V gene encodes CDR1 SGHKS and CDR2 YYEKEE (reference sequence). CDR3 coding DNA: TGTGCCAGCAGCCGGGTCCGGGGGAGGACAATGAACACTGAAGCTTTCTTT. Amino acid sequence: CASSRVRGRTMNTEAFF. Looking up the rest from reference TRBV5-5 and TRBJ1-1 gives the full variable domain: DAGVTQSPTHLIKTRGQQVTLRCSPISGHKSVSWYQQVLGQGPQFIFQYYEKEERGRGNFPDRFSARQFPNYSSELNVNALLLGDSALYLCASSRVRGRTMNTEAFFGQGTRLTVV.

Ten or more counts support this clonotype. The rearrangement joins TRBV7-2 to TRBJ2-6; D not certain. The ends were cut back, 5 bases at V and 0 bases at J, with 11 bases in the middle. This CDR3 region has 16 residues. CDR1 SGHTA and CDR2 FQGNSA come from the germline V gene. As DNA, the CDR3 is TGTGCCAGCAGCCGATGGGTTTACTCTGGGGCCAACGTCCTGACTTTC. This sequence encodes CASSRWVYSGANVLTF.

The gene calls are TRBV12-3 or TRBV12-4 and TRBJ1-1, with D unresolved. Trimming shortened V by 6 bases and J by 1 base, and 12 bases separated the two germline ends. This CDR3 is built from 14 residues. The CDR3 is CASSQSRGNTEAFF. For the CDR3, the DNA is TGTGCCAGCAGCCAAAGTCGGGGGAACACTGAAGCTTTCTTT.

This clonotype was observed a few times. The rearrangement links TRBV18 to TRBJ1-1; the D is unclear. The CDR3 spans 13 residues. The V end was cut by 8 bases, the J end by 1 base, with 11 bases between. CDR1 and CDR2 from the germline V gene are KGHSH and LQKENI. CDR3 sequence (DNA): TGTGCCAGCCTAGAGACGGCGAACACTGAAGCTTTCTTT. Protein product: CASLETANTEAFF. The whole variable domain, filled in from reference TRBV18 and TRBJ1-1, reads NAGVMQNPRHLVRRRGQEARLRCSPMKGHSHVYWYRQLPEEGLKFMVYLQKENIIDESGMPKERFSAEFPKEGPSILRIQQVVRGDSAAYFCASLETANTEAFFGQGTRLTVV.